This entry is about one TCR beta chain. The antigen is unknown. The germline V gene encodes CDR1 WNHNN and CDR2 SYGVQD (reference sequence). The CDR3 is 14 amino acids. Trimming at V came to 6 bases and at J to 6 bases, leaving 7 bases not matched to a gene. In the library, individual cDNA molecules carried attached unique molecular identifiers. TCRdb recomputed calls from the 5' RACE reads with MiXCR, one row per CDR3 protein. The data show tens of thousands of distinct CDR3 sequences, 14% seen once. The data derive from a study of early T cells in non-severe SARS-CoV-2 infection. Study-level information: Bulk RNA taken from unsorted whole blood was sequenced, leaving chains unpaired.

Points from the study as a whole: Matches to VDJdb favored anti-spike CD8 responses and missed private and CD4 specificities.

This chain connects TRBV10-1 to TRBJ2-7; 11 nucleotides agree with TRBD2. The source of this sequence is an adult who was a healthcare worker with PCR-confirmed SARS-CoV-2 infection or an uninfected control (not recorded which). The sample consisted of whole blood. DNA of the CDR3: TGCGCCAGCAGCCCACTAGCGGGAGAGATCGAGCAGTACTTC. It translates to CASSPLAGEIEQYF.